This T cell receptor (beta chain) comes out of a study of CD8+CD57+ T cells in acquired aplastic anemia. On the study more broadly: An average of roughly 3 ug of DNA was obtained from sorted CD4+ and CD8+ cells. Study-level results: It was found that approximately 29 CD8+ CDR3 sequences were shared between patients and controls. Simpson's diversity of CD8+ cells was not significantly different in patients compared with controls.

Germline V gives CDR1 SQVTM, CDR2 ANQGSEA. CDR3 length: 14 residues. Unmatched junction bases numbered 6, after V lost 3 bases and J lost 6 bases. The sample holds one count of this clonotype. Its antigen is not known. Sequenced patients had shown CD8+CD57+ cell expansion by flow cytometry. Severe acquired aplastic anemia was the diagnosis recorded for all patients. Genomic DNA provided the template from which TCR beta VDJ and CDR3 profiles were obtained. TCRdb processed the reads anew with MiXCR; each CDR3 protein has one entry. The table has approximately 190,000 distinct CDR3 sequences, 48% seen once.

Material: sorted CD4+, CD8+, or CD8+CD57+ T cells (not recorded which) from PBMCs. The source of this sequence is a human donor with aplastic anemia. This rearrangement joins TRBV29-1 to TRBJ2-3, with TRBD2 matching 10 bases. Written as DNA, the CDR3 is TGCAGCGTTGACCCTAGCGGGAGCGGGGATACGCAGTATTTT. Its protein product is CSVDPSGSGDTQYF.